These 32 T cell receptor beta chains were all obtained from the same sample, sequenced in a study of siplizumab effects on memory and regulatory T cells. Here immunoSEQ multiplex PCR was the method, and the copy in TCRdb shows in-frame clones only, minus some. Seen here are 94,000 or so clones, 80% to 95% observed once, and the top ten hold roughly 7.1%. The sequencing sample was made of CD8+ T cells sorted from blood. Receptor source: a human donor in good health.

This clone was detected once. The chain has TRBV19 and TRBJ2-7; 8 nucleotides align to TRBD2. Trimming took 6 bases from V and 0 from J; bases not matched to a gene: 13. The CDR3 loop spans 17 amino acids. Germline V lookup: CDR1 LNHDA, CDR2 SQIVND (reference sequence). CDR3 residues: CASRETALAESSYEQYF. The CDR3 DNA reads TGTGCCAGTAGAGAAACCGCACTAGCGGAGAGCTCCTACGAGCAGTACTTC.

CDR3 in amino acids: CASSDASGSSYNEQFF. The CDR3 bases are TGCGCCAGCAGTGATGCTAGCGGGAGCTCCTACAATGAGCAGTTCTTC. V and J are TRBV10-2 and TRBJ2-1; 10 positions match TRBD2. The CDR3 has 16 residues. V was clipped by 3 bases and J by 0 bases; unmatched bases: 2. In germline, CDR1 is WSHSY, CDR2 SAAADI.

This chain links TRBV7-8 with TRBJ2-5, with a tentative D call TRBD1 (6 bases). Trimming removed 0 bases at V and 0 bases at J, with 11 bases between. Germline V gene sequence: CDR1 SGHVS, CDR2 FQNEAQ. This CDR3 has 16 amino acids. In nucleotides, the CDR3 is TGTGCCAGCAGCTTAGCGGCAGGGGAATACCAAGAGACCCAGTACTTC. This codes for CASSLAAGEYQETQYF.

This clone has more than one count but fewer than ten. The chain uses TRBV15 and TRBJ2-7; D is perhaps TRBD1 (5 bases). CDR3 length: 12 amino acids. Germline V gene data show CDR1 as LNHNV and CDR2 as YYDKDF (reference sequence). V shed 1 base and J shed 6 bases, with 7 bases lying between them. This CDR3 reads CATSRGGFEQYF. In nucleotides, the CDR3 is TGTGCCACCAGCAGAGGGGGCTTCGAGCAGTACTTC.

J is TRBJ2-5 and V is TRBV11-2, with TRBD2 identical over 10 bases. Unmatched junction bases numbered 5, after V lost 1 base and J lost 3 bases. The CDR3 has 16 residues. Germline V CDR1 and CDR2: SGHAT, FQNNGV. The DNA for the CDR3 is TGTGCCAGCAGCTTAGGAGCGGGAGGGCCGGAAGAGACCCAGTACTTC. Residues: CASSLGAGGPEETQYF.

This chain uses TRBV2 with TRBJ1-2; D unclear. Per germline, CDR1 SNHLY and CDR2 FYNNEI. V shed 3 bases and J shed 8 bases, with 13 bases lying between them. This CDR3 contains 13 residues. CDR3 coding DNA: TGTGCCAGCAGTGATTGGCAGGCACCCGGCTACACCTTC. Translating it yields CASSDWQAPGYTF.

The V call is TRBV2, the J call TRBJ1-6; TRBD1 is a possible D gene (6 bases). V lost 3 bases and J 7 bases, leaving 19 bases between the germline ends. Germline V gene data show CDR1 as SNHLY and CDR2 as FYNNEI. The CDR3 spans 17 residues. Written as DNA, the CDR3 is TGTGCCAGCAGTGACCGAGCGTTGGGGGGCGGCAATTCACCCCTCCACTTT. Protein: CASSDRALGGGNSPLHF.

The rearrangement uses TRBV2 and TRBJ1-5, with a weak D call TRBD1 (6 bases). CDR1 SNHLY and CDR2 FYNNEI come from the germline V gene. This CDR3 region has 15 residues. V lost 0 bases and J lost 4, with 10 bases in between. For the CDR3, the DNA is TGTGCCAGCAGTGAAGCGGACAGCCGAAATCAGCCCCAGCATTTT. Its translation: CASSEADSRNQPQHF.

The chain couples TRBV18 to TRBJ1-1, with D possibly TRBD1 on 6 matching bases. Trimming pared 4 bases from V and 5 bases from J, leaving 11 bases between. CDR3 length equals 13 residues. Germline V gives CDR1 KGHSH, CDR2 LQKENI. CDR3 coding DNA: TGTGCCAGCTCACGACAGGCGGGGACTGAAGCTTTCTTT. This translates into CASSRQAGTEAFF.

The chain is built from TRBV19 and TRBJ2-1; 12 bases are a match to TRBD2. This CDR3 region has 18 residues. Losses at the gene ends were 5 bases for V and 3 bases for J; bases not matched to a gene: 11. CDR1 is LNHDA, CDR2 SQIVND, per germline (reference sequence). CDR3 residues: CASSVTSGRYSVYNEQFF. DNA of the CDR3: TGTGCCAGTAGTGTAACTAGCGGGAGGTATTCAGTCTACAATGAGCAGTTCTTC.

The gene calls are TRBV25-1 and TRBJ1-5; 9 nucleotides agree with TRBD1. Trimming cost V 6 bases and J 0 bases; bases outside gene matches: 0. Germline loops: CDR1 MGHDK, CDR2 SYGVNS. The CDR3 is made up of 14 amino acids. The CDR3: CASRGQGSNQPQHF. The CDR3 nucleotides read TGTGCCAGCAGGGGACAGGGTAGCAATCAGCCCCAGCATTTT.

The gene calls are TRBV19 and TRBJ2-2; TRBD2 aligns across 7 bases. The CDR3 spans 15 residues. The J segment lost 3 bases and the V segment lost 6 bases, leaving 7 bases of the junction unmatched. CDR1 is LNHDA, CDR2 SQIVND, per germline (reference sequence). The CDR3 DNA is TGTGCCAGTAGAGGGCTAGCGGAATACACCGGGGAGCTGTTTTTT. Translating gives CASRGLAEYTGELFF.

The rearrangement links TRBV9 to TRBJ1-3; 7 bases fit TRBD1. Trimming took 3 bases from V and 4 from J; bases not matched to a gene: 7. This CDR3 has 15 amino acids. Germline V gives CDR1 SGDLS, CDR2 YYNGEE. The CDR3 region has the DNA TGTGCCAGCAGCGCTACAGGGGCGGGAGGAAACACCATATATTTT. Residues: CASSATGAGGNTIYF.

This sequence joins TRBV19 and TRBJ2-5; D remains ambiguous. There are 18 residues in the CDR3. V lost 0 bases and J lost 3, with 20 bases in between. In germline, CDR1 is LNHDA, CDR2 SQIVND (reference sequence). The CDR3 sequence is CASSIDGNLGPPKETQYF. In DNA form, the CDR3 reads TGTGCCAGTAGTATAGACGGTAACCTCGGGCCCCCGAAAGAGACCCAGTACTTC.

The J gene is TRBJ2-1, the V gene TRBV7-9; the D is unclear. The V and J ends lost 4 bases and 9 bases respectively, with 7 bases between them. Germline lookup yields CDR1 SEHNR and CDR2 FQNEAQ (reference sequence). There are 11 residues in the CDR3. CDR3 in amino acids: CASSSSSEQFF. CDR3 nucleotide sequence: TGTGCCAGCAGCTCAAGCTCTGAGCAGTTCTTC.

The chain links TRBV6-5 to TRBJ2-5; TRBD2 might be the D (5 bases). V was trimmed by 0 bases and J by 6 bases, leaving 14 bases between them. The V gene's germline CDR1 is MNHEY and CDR2 SVGAGI. CDR3 length: 15 amino acids. CDR3 in DNA: TGTGCCAGCAGTTACTCAGACTCAAGAGGGAAGACCCAGTACTTC. It is translated as CASSYSDSRGKTQYF.

The rearrangement uses TRBV29-1 and TRBJ2-7, with TRBD2 identical over 13 bases. The germline CDR1 and CDR2 sequences are SQVTM and ANQGSEA. The CDR3 is 13 amino acids. The J segment lost 4 bases and the V segment lost 7 bases, leaving 4 bases of the junction unmatched. CDR3 protein: CSARTSGSYEQYF. The CDR3 DNA follows: TGCAGCGCCCGGACTAGCGGGAGTTACGAGCAGTACTTC.

V is TRBV5-5 and J is TRBJ2-7; TRBD1 is a possible D gene (6 bases). Germline V gene sequence: CDR1 SGHKS, CDR2 YYEKEE (reference sequence). Trimming left V 4 bases short and J 3 bases short, with 14 bases between. The CDR3 has 14 residues. CDR3 protein: CASSPGQRGYEQYF. The CDR3 nucleotides are TGTGCCAGCAGCCCCGGACAGAGAGGCTACGAGCAGTACTTC.

This clone was seen once. V and J are TRBV7-9 and TRBJ1-5, with no clear D. This CDR3 is 16 amino acids long. Germline CDR1 is SEHNR and CDR2 is FQNEAQ (reference sequence). Trimming removed 1 base at V and 2 bases at J, with 12 bases between. CDR3: CASSLESGTGNQPQHF. The CDR3 nucleotides are TGTGCCAGCAGCTTAGAATCGGGCACGGGCAATCAGCCCCAGCATTTT. Full variable domain (rest looked up from reference TRBV7-9 and TRBJ1-5): DTGVSQNPRHKITKRGQNVTFRCDPISEHNRLYWYRQTLGQGPEFLTYFQNEAQLEKSRLLSDRFSAERPKGSFSTLEIQRTEQGDSAMYLCASSLESGTGNQPQHFGDGTRLSIL.

V and J are TRBV13 and TRBJ1-1; tentatively, D is TRBD1 (5 bases). The CDR3 is 15 residues long. V lost 5 bases and J lost 4, with 17 bases in between. The germline gives CDR1 PRHDT, CDR2 FYEKMQ (reference sequence). The CDR3 loop is CASSTRDSLGTEAFF. CDR3 DNA sequence: TGTGCCAGCAGCACCCGGGACTCTCTAGGCACTGAAGCTTTCTTT. The full variable domain, with the rest looked up from reference TRBV13 and TRBJ1-1, is AAGVIQSPRHLIKEKRETATLKCYPIPRHDTVYWYQQGPGQDPQFLISFYEKMQSDKGSIPDRFSAQQFSDYHSELNMSSLELGDSALYFCASSTRDSLGTEAFFGQGTRLTVV.

J is TRBJ2-7 and V is TRBV6-6, with 10 bases identical to TRBD2. Per germline, CDR1 MNHNY and CDR2 SVGAGI (reference sequence). Losses at the gene ends were 7 bases for V and 6 bases for J; bases not matched to a gene: 15. This CDR3 has 16 amino acids. The CDR3 sequence is CASNLGLAGDVSEQYF. The CDR3 DNA reads as TGTGCCAGCAATCTAGGCCTAGCGGGAGATGTCAGCGAGCAGTACTTC.

The rearrangement uses TRBV9 and TRBJ2-1, with a tentative D call TRBD2 (6 bases). CDR1 and CDR2 from the germline V gene are SGDLS and YYNGEE. The length of the CDR3 is 12 residues. Trimming shortened V by 0 bases and J by 9 bases, and 7 bases separated the two germline ends. DNA of the CDR3: TGTGCCAGCAGCGTAGAGGAGGGTGAGCAGTTCTTC. Protein sequence: CASSVEEGEQFF.

The rearrangement uses TRBV7-2 and TRBJ2-2, with no clear D. Germline V gene lookup returns CDR1 SGHTA and CDR2 FQGNSA. Trimming stripped 2 bases from V and 4 bases from J, with 14 bases between. The CDR3 covers 16 residues. The CDR3 DNA sequence: TGTGCCAGCAGCTTAAATGATGGGATTATCACCGGGGAGCTGTTTTTT. Amino acids: CASSLNDGIITGELFF.

The chain has TRBV5-8 and TRBJ2-7, with D possibly being TRBD1 (6 bases). The CDR3 totals 14 residues. The germline V gene encodes CDR1 SGHTS and CDR2 YDEGEE. The V and J ends lost 0 bases and 2 bases respectively, with 9 bases between them. The CDR3 region has the DNA TGTGCCAGCAGCTTGGTGGACAGTCCCTACGAGCAGTACTTC. The encoded protein is CASSLVDSPYEQYF.

The chain employs TRBV7-9 and TRBJ1-1; TRBD1 might be the D (5 bases). V was cut by 5 bases and J by 6 bases, with 13 bases left in between. The CDR3 is 13 residues long. CDR1 and CDR2 (germline): SEHNR, FQNEAQ (reference sequence). CDR3 bases: TGTGCCAGCAGCCCGGGGCTCCACCCTGAAGCTTTCTTT. Protein: CASSPGLHPEAFF.

The J gene is TRBJ2-1, the V gene TRBV7-9; tentative D call: TRBD2 (6 bases). CDR1 and CDR2 (germline): SEHNR, FQNEAQ (reference sequence). The CDR3 runs 16 residues. The V end lost 4 bases, the J end lost 2 bases, and 15 bases lay between the germline ends. Here the CDR3 reads CASSWPSGLPYNEQFF. In DNA form, the CDR3 reads TGTGCCAGCAGCTGGCCCTCGGGACTTCCCTACAATGAGCAGTTCTTC.

The chain carries TRBV4-1 and TRBJ2-1; D perhaps matches TRBD2 (6 bases). The CDR3 is made up of 17 amino acids. Germline loops: CDR1 MGHRA, CDR2 YSYEKL. Trimming removed 5 bases at V and 0 bases at J, with 17 bases between. The CDR3 nucleotides read TGCGCCAGCAGCTATTTAGCGGCAGCCAGCTCCTACAATGAGCAGTTCTTC. Translated: CASSYLAAASSYNEQFF.

The CDR3 bases are TGTGCCAGCAGTGAAGCCTACGAGCAGTACTTC. This codes for CASSEAYEQYF. The chain couples TRBV2 to TRBJ2-7; D uncertain. CDR1 SNHLY and CDR2 FYNNEI come from the germline V gene. The CDR3 length is 11 residues. Trimming pared 0 bases from V and 3 bases from J, leaving 0 bases between.

The chain links TRBV5-1 to TRBJ1-1; the D gene is possibly TRBD1 (5 bases). The CDR3 sequence is 13 residues long. V lost 3 bases and J 6 bases, leaving 12 bases between the germline ends. Germline-derived CDR1 and CDR2 are SGHRS and YFSETQ. The CDR3 protein is CASSSGEEAEAFF. CDR3 coding DNA: TGCGCCAGCAGCTCGGGGGAGGAGGCTGAAGCTTTCTTT.

The chain recombines TRBV5-8 with TRBJ2-3; TRBD2 aligns across 8 bases. Germline V gene lookup returns CDR1 SGHTS and CDR2 YDEGEE. The length of the CDR3 is 15 residues. V gave up 0 bases and J gave up 6 bases; unmatched junction bases: 6. The CDR3 DNA reads TGTGCCAGCAGCTTGGACGGGGGGGCTCCCGATACGCAGTATTTT. Protein sequence: CASSLDGGAPDTQYF.

V gene TRBV5-6 combines with J gene TRBJ2-3, with D hard to call. The germline CDR1 and CDR2 sequences are SGHDT and YYEEEE. The CDR3 consists of 14 residues. Trimming shortened V by 0 bases and J by 5 bases, and 10 bases separated the two germline ends. The CDR3 loop reads CASSLAVPGDTQYF. The CDR3 region has the DNA TGTGCCAGCAGCTTGGCAGTGCCCGGAGATACGCAGTATTTT.

This rearrangement joins TRBV13 to TRBJ1-1, with 7 bases lining up with TRBD1. The J segment lost 2 bases and the V segment lost 5 bases, leaving 5 bases of the junction unmatched. Per the germline V gene, CDR1 is PRHDT and CDR2 is FYEKMQ (reference sequence). The CDR3 runs 14 residues. DNA for the CDR3: TGTGCCAGCAGCCCTCGACAGGGAAACACTGAAGCTTTCTTT. Its protein product is CASSPRQGNTEAFF.